The T cell receptor (beta chain) under discussion was sequenced for a study of identifying expanded T cells in peripheral blood. Germline V CDR1 and CDR2: MNHEY, SVGAGI. The V end lost 4 bases, the J end lost 4 bases, and 13 bases lay between the germline ends. CDR3 length equals 14 residues. The method was immunoSEQ multiplex PCR; TCRdb's version includes in-frame clones alone and lacks a portion of them. This sample has about 82,000 clones; roughly 89% occur once, and the top ten carry around 7%. No infections or other immune events were documented during collection. The sequenced material came from blood. The chain combines TRBV6-5 with TRBJ1-1; weak D call: TRBD1 (6 bases). This TCR came from a person aged 18-70 years in good health. In nucleotides, the CDR3 is TGTGCCAGCAGTTCCAGGGGTTGGGGCACTGAAGCTTTCTTT. Protein product: CASSSRGWGTEAFF.